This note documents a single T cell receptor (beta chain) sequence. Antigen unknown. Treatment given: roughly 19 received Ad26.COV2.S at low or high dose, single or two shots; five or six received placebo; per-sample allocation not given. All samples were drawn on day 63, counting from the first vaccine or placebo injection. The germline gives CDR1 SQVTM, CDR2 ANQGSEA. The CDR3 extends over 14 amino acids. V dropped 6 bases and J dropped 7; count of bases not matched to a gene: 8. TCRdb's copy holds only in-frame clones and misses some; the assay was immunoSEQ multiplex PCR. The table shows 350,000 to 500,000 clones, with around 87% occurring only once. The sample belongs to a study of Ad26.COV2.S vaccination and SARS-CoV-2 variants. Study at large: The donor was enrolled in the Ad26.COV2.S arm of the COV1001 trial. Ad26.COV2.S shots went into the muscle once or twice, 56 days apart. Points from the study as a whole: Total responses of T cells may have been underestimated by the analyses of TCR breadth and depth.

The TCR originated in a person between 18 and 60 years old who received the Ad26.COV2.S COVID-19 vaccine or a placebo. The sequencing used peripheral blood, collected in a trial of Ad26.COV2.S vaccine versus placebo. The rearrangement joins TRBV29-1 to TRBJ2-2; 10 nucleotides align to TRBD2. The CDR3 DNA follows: TGCAGCGTGTTACTAGCGGGGCATTTCGGGGAGCTGTTTTTT. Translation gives CSVLLAGHFGELFF.